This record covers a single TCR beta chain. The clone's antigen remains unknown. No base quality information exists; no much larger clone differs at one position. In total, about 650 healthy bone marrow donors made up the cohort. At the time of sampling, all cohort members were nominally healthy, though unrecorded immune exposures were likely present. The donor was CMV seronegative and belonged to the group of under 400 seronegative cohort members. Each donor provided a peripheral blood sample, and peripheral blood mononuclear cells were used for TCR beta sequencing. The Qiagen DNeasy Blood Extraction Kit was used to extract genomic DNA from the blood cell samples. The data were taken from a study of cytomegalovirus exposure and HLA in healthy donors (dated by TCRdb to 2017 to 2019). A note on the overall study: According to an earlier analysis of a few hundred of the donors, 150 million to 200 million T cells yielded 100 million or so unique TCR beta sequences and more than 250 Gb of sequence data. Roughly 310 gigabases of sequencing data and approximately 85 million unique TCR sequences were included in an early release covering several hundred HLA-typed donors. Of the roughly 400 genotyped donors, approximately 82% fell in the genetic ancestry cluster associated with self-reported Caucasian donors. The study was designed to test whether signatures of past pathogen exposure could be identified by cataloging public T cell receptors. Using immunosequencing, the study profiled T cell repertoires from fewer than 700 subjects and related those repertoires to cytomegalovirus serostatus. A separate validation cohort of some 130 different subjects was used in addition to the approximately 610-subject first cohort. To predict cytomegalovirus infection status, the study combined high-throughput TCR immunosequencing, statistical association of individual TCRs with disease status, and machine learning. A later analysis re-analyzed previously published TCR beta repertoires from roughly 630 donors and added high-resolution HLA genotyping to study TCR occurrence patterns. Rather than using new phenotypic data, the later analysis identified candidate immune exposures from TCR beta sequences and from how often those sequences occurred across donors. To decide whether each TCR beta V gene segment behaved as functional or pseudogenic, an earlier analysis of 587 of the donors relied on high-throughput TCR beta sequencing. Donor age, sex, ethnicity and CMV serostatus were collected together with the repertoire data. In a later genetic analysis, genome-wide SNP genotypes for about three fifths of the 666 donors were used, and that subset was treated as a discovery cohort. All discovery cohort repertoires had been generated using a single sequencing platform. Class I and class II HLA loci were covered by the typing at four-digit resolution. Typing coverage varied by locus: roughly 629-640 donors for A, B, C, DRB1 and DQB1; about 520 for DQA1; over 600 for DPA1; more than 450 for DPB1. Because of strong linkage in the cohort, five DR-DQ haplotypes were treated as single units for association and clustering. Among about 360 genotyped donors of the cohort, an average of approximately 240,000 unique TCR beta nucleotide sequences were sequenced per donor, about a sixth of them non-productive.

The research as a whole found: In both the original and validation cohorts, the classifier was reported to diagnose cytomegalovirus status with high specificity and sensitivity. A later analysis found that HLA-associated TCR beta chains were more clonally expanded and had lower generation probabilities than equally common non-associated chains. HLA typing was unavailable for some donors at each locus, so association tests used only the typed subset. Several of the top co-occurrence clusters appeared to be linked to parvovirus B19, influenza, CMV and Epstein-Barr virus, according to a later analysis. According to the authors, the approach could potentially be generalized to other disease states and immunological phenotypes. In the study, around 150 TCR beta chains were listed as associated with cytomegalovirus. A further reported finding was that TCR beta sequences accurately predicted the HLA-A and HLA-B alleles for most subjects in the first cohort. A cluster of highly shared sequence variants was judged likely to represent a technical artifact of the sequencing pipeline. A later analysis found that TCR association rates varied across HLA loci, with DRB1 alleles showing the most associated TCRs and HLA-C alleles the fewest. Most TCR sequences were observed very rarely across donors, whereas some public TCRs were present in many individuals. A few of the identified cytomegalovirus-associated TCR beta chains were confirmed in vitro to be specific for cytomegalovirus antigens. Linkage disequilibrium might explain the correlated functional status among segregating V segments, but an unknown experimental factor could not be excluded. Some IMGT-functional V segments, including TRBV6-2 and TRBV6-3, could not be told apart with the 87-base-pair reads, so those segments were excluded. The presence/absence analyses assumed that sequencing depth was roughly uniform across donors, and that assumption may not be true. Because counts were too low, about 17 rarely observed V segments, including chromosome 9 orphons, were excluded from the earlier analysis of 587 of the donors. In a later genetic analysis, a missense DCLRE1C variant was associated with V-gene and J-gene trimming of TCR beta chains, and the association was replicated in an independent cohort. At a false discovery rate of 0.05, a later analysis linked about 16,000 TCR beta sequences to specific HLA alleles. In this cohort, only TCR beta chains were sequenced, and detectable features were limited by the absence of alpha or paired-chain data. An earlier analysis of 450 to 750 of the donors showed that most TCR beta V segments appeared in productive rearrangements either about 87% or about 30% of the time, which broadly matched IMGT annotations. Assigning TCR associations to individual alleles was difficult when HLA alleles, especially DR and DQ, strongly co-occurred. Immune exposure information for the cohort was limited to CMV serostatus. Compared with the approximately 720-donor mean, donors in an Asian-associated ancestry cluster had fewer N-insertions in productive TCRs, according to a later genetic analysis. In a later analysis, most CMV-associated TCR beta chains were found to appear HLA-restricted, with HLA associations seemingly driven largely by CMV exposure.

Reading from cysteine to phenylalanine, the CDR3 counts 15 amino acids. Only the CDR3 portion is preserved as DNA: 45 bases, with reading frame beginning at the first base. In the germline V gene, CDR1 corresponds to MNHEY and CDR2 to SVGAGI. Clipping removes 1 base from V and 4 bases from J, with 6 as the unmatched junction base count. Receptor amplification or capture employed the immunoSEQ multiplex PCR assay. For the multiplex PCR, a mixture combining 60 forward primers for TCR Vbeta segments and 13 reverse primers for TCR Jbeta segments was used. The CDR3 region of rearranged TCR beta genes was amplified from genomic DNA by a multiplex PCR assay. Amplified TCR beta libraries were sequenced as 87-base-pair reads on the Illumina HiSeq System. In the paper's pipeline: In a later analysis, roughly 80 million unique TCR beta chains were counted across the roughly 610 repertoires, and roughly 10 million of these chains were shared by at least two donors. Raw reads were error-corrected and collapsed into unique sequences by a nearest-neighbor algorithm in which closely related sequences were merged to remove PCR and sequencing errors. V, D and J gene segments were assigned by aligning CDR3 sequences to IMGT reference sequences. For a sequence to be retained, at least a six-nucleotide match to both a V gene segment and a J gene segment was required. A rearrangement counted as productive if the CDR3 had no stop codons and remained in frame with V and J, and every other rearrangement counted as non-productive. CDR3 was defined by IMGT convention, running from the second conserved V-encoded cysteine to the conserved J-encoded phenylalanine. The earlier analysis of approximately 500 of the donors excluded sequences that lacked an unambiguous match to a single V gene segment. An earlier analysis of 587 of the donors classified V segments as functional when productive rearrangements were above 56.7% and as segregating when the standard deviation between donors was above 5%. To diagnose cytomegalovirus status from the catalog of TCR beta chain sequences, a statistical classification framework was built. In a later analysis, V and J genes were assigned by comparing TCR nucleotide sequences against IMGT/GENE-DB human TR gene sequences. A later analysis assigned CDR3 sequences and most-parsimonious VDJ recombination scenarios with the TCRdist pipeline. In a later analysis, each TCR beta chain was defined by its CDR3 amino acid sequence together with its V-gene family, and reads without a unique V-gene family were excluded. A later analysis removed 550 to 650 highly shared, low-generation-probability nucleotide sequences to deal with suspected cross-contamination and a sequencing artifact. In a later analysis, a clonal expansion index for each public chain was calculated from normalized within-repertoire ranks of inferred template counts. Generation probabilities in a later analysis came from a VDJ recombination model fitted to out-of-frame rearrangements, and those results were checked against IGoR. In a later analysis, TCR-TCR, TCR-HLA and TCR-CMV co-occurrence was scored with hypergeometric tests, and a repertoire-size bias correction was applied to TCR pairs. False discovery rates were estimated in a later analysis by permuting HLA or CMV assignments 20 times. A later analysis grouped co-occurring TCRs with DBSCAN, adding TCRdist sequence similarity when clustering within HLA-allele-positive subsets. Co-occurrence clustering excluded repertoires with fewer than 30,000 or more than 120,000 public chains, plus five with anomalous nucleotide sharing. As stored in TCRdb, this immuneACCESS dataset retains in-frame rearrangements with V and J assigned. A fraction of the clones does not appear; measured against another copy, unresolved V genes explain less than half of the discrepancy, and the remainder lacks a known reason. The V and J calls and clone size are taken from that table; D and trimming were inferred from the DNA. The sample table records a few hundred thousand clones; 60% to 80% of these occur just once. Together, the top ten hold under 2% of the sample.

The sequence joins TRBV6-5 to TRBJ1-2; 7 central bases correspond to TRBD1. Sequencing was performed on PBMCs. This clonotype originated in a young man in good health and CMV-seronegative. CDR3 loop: CASSYFSGQVYGYTF. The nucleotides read TGTGCCAGCAGTTACTTTTCAGGACAGGTCTATGGCTACACCTTC.